The entry below describes one T cell receptor (beta chain). No antigen is known for it. These data are taken from a study of shared clonotypes between healthy human individuals. The study's findings and limits: In general, naive subsets displayed greater estimated richness than memory subsets did.

This table comes from immunoSEQ multiplex PCR, and its TCRdb copy is limited to in-frame clones, with some not included. There are under 2,500,000 clones in the sample; approximately 95% occur only once, and over 0.1% lies in the top ten. Only Caucasian adults living in Nashville, Tennessee made up the donor group. Trimming removed 5 bases from V and 9 bases from J; junction bases left unmatched: 9. The length of the CDR3 is 16 residues. Per germline, CDR1 SEHNR and CDR2 FQNEAQ (reference sequence). This receptor was obtained from a man between 18 and 29 years old in good health. The sample consisted of naive CD4+ T cells sorted from blood. The subset denotes: CD45RA+ positively selected. The chain is built from TRBV7-9 and TRBJ2-1; 14 nucleotides agree with TRBD2. CDR3 DNA: TGTGCCAGCAGCACTCACCGGACTAGCGGGGGGTTTGAGCAGTTCTTC. It yields the protein CASSTHRTSGGFEQFF.